These 26 T cell receptor beta chains share one sample of origin, sequenced in a study of T cell repertoires in cytomegalovirus infection. TCRdb re-derived calls from the reads in MiXCR, one entry per CDR3 protein. The sample has roughly 340,000 distinct CDR3 sequences, about 28% seen once. Which antigens these TCRs recognize remains unknown. The sequencing here drew on cultured PBMCs, taken from culture after CMV antigen stimulation. Every receptor here comes from a human donor in good health (CMV status not recorded). Some clones in this sample may be carry-over from other donors' samples.

This clonotype was picked up a small number of times. This chain links TRBV10-1 with TRBJ2-1; D not resolved. Trimming removed 3 bases from V and 7 bases from J, with 13 bases in between. The CDR3 totals 14 residues. Looked up from germline, CDR1 is WNHNN and CDR2 is SYGVQD (reference sequence). CDR3 sequence (DNA): TGCGCCAGCAGTGAAGAGGACCTTGGGAATGAGCAGTTCTTC. It yields the protein CASSEEDLGNEQFF.

This clonotype was detected a few times. This rearrangement joins TRBV7-6 to TRBJ2-1; 11 bases agree with TRBD2. V was clipped by 5 bases and J by 10 bases; unmatched bases: 10. In germline, CDR1 is SGHVS, CDR2 FNYEAQ. The CDR3 consists of 15 residues. The CDR3 loop reads CASSLLAGGPGEQFF. DNA for the CDR3: TGTGCCAGCAGCCTCTTAGCGGGGGGGCCGGGAGAGCAGTTCTTC. Full variable domain (outside the CDR3, taken from reference TRBV7-6 and TRBJ2-1): GAGVSQSPRYKVTKRGQDVALRCDPISGHVSLYWYRQALGQGPEFLTYFNYEAQQDKSGLPNDRFSAERPEGSISTLTIQRTEQRDSAMYRCASSLLAGGPGEQFFGPGTRLTVL.

This clonotype was counted ten times or more. Here the CDR3 DNA reads TGTGCCAGCAGTCGCGGACTAGCCTTCGGCTCAGATACGCAGTATTTT. This translates into CASSRGLAFGSDTQYF. This chain joins TRBV7-6 and TRBJ2-3; the match to TRBD2 covers 8 bases. This CDR3 contains 16 residues. V dropped 6 bases and J dropped 4; count of bases not matched to a gene: 12. The V gene's germline CDR1 is SGHVS and CDR2 FNYEAQ.

This clonotype was recorded many times. The chain links TRBV28 to TRBJ1-6; 9 bases align to TRBD1. The CDR3 length is 15 residues. The J segment lost 7 bases and the V segment lost 8 bases, leaving 9 bases of the junction unmatched. Looked up from germline, CDR1 is MDHEN and CDR2 is SYDVKM. Written as DNA, the CDR3 is TGTGCCAGCCTACTTGGGGACAGGGTGAATTCACCCCTCCACTTT. Translation gives CASLLGDRVNSPLHF.

The gene calls are TRBV12-3 or TRBV12-4 and TRBJ1-1; D is possibly TRBD1 (6 bases). Trimming removed 3 bases at V and 3 bases at J, with 11 bases between. The length of the CDR3 is 14 residues. The CDR3 loop reads CASSFKAGDTEAFF. The DNA for the CDR3 is TGTGCCAGCAGTTTTAAGGCAGGGGACACTGAAGCTTTCTTT.

The chain employs TRBV6-1 and TRBJ2-4; D could derive from TRBD1 or TRBD2 (5 bases each). The V gene lost 2 bases and the J gene lost 9 bases, with 20 bases spanning the gap. Germline V CDR1 and CDR2: MNHNS, SASEGT. The CDR3 has 16 residues. In DNA form, the CDR3 reads TGTGCCAGCAGTGAATGGTTTGGGGGACCAGTATCCATTCAGTACTTC. Translating gives CASSEWFGGPVSIQYF.

The chain couples TRBV20-1 to TRBJ1-1, with a possible D match to TRBD1 (5 bases). The CDR3 is 14 residues long. The V end was cut by 3 bases, the J end by 1 base, with 12 bases between. Germline V gene data show CDR1 as DFQATT and CDR2 as SNEGSKA (reference sequence). CDR3 residues: CSASPSGGNTEAFF. CDR3 DNA: TGCAGTGCTAGCCCCAGTGGGGGGAACACTGAAGCTTTCTTT.

This clonotype has ten or more counts. This chain connects TRBV7-9 to TRBJ1-1, with D tentatively TRBD1 (5 bases). The V end lost 6 bases, the J end lost 1 base, and 15 bases lay between the germline ends. The germline CDR1 and CDR2 sequences are SEHNR and FQNEAQ (reference sequence). The CDR3 has 15 amino acids. For the CDR3, the DNA is TGTGCCAGCAGACCCTACAGGACCCAGAACACTGAAGCTTTCTTT. Its translation: CASRPYRTQNTEAFF.

V and J are TRBV20-1 and TRBJ2-5, with 8 bases that match TRBD1. The CDR3 totals 14 residues. With 5 bases clipped from V and 5 bases from J, the junction kept 10 bases outside the gene matches. From germline, CDR1 is DFQATT and CDR2 SNEGSKA (reference sequence). The CDR3 loop reads CSAPDRVGRETQYF. CDR3 nucleotides: TGCAGTGCTCCGGACAGGGTGGGTCGGGAGACCCAGTACTTC.

The chain combines TRBV2 with TRBJ1-1; a weak D match, TRBD1 (6 bases). The CDR3 is 13 residues long. Germline V lookup: CDR1 SNHLY, CDR2 FYNNEI. V was pared by 5 bases and J by 5 bases, with 12 bases between. CDR3 nucleotide sequence: TGTGCCAGCAGTTTCGAAGGGGGGACTGAAGCTTTCTTT. Protein product: CASSFEGGTEAFF.

This clonotype was detected many times. The V and J genes are TRBV4-1 and TRBJ1-5; D is possibly TRBD1 (6 bases). V lost 4 bases to trimming and J lost 4 bases, with 14 bases between them. Looked up from germline, CDR1 is MGHRA and CDR2 is YSYEKL. CDR3 length equals 15 residues. CDR3 nucleotide sequence: TGCGCCAGCAGCCGAGAGCCAGGGGTAAATCAGCCCCAGCATTTT. Its translation: CASSREPGVNQPQHF.

This clonotype has more than one count but fewer than ten. This chain connects TRBV7-9 to TRBJ2-2; 8 positions match TRBD1. Germline V gene lookup returns CDR1 SEHNR and CDR2 FQNEAQ (reference sequence). Trimming at V came to 6 bases and at J to 5 bases, leaving 11 bases not matched to a gene. The CDR3 has 16 residues. This CDR3 reads CASSSTGEWWTGELFF. The DNA of the CDR3 is TGTGCCAGCAGTTCGACAGGGGAATGGTGGACCGGGGAGCTGTTTTTT. Together with reference TRBV7-9 and TRBJ2-2, the CDR3 gives the full variable domain: DTGVSQNPRHKITKRGQNVTFRCDPISEHNRLYWYRQTLGQGPEFLTYFQNEAQLEKSRLLSDRFSAERPKGSFSTLEIQRTEQGDSAMYLCASSSTGEWWTGELFFGEGSRLTVL.

This clonotype occurred a few times. V is TRBV24-1 and J is TRBJ2-3, with 12 bases identical to TRBD2. This CDR3 comprises 17 residues. Per the germline V gene, CDR1 is KGHDR and CDR2 is SFDVKD. J was trimmed by 3 bases and V by 4 bases; bases with no gene match: 7. Here the CDR3 reads CATSDRLAGDVTDTQYF. Here the CDR3 DNA reads TGTGCCACCAGTGACCGACTAGCGGGAGATGTGACAGATACGCAGTATTTT.

This clonotype turned up a few times. The rearrangement joins TRBV7-2 to TRBJ2-5; maybe TRBD2 (5 bases). Germline V gives CDR1 SGHTA, CDR2 FQGNSA. The ends were cut back, 2 bases at V and 7 bases at J, with 11 bases in the middle. This CDR3 comprises 13 residues. This CDR3 is CASSLNPRGTQYF. CDR3 in DNA: TGTGCCAGCAGCTTAAACCCCCGGGGGACCCAGTACTTC. Using reference TRBV7-2 and TRBJ2-5 for the parts outside the CDR3, the full variable domain is GAGVSQSPSNKVTEKGKDVELRCDPISGHTALYWYRQSLGQGLEFLIYFQGNSAPDKSGLPSDRFSAERTGGSVSTLTIQRTQQEDSAVYLCASSLNPRGTQYFGPGTRLLVL.

The rearrangement joins TRBV27 to TRBJ1-2, with 7 bases lining up with TRBD1. The V gene's germline CDR1 is MNHEY and CDR2 SMNVEV (reference sequence). V lost 6 bases and J lost 2; bases outside the gene matches: 6. The CDR3 covers 14 residues. The CDR3 region is CASRTTGTNYGYTF. DNA for the CDR3: TGTGCCAGCAGAACGACAGGGACCAACTATGGCTACACCTTC.

DNA of the CDR3: TGTGCCAGCAGCCAATCGGGCCAACACAATCAGCCCCAGCATTTT. This codes for CASSQSGQHNQPQHF. The rearrangement uses TRBV14 and TRBJ1-5; D unclear. The V end lost 2 bases, the J end lost 3 bases, and 11 bases lay between the germline ends. The CDR3 sequence is 15 residues long. Germline CDR1 is SGHDN and CDR2 is FVKESK.

This clonotype was seen more than once but under ten times. The rearrangement links TRBV4-2 to TRBJ2-3, with 7 positions matching TRBD2. The CDR3 extends over 15 amino acids. V lost 7 bases and J lost 5; bases outside the gene matches: 12. Germline V CDR1 and CDR2: LGHNA, YNFKEQ. CDR3 nucleotides: TGTGCCAGCAAGGGAATGAGCGCGGGAGAAGATACGCAGTATTTT. Protein sequence: CASKGMSAGEDTQYF.

There are a few counts of this clonotype. The V and J genes are TRBV7-2 and TRBJ1-1, with TRBD1 matching 8 bases. Per germline, CDR1 SGHTA and CDR2 FQGNSA. With V trimmed by 2 bases and J by 0 bases, 2 bases remained unmatched. CDR3 length: 15 amino acids. The DNA for the CDR3 is TGTGCCAGCAGCTTAACGACAGGGGTGAACACTGAAGCTTTCTTT. Protein: CASSLTTGVNTEAFF.

This clonotype was counted only a few times. The genes are TRBV19 and TRBJ2-2, with 12 bases fitting TRBD1. The CDR3 covers 16 residues. Germline CDR1 LNHDA, CDR2 SQIVND (reference sequence). J gave up 5 bases and V 3 bases, and 4 bases lay outside the gene matches. The CDR3 DNA reads TGTGCCAGTAGTATGGGACAGGGGGCTGGTACCGGGGAGCTGTTTTTT. Amino acid sequence: CASSMGQGAGTGELFF.

This chain connects TRBV4-1 to TRBJ2-3; D is unclear. Germline CDR1 is MGHRA and CDR2 is YSYEKL. This CDR3 spans 13 amino acids. Trimming pared 0 bases from V and 4 bases from J, leaving 5 bases between. The CDR3 region is CASSQDTADTQYF. CDR3 DNA: TGCGCCAGCAGCCAAGATACAGCAGATACGCAGTATTTT.

The chain employs TRBV7-2 and TRBJ2-3, with 13 bases lining up with TRBD2. The V segment lost 3 bases and the J segment 5 bases; nucleotides outside the gene matches: 5. The CDR3 covers 16 residues. Germline V gene data show CDR1 as SGHTA and CDR2 as FQGNSA. The CDR3 is CASSFYTSGGGDTQYF. The DNA of the CDR3 is TGTGCCAGCAGCTTTTACACTAGCGGGGGGGGAGATACGCAGTATTTT.

V usage is TRBV12-3 or TRBV12-4 and J usage is TRBJ2-7, with 9 bases that match TRBD1. After removal of 6 bases from V and 4 bases from J, the junction contained 4 bases not matched to a gene. This CDR3 is built from 13 residues. CDR3 sequence: CASRSGQGYEQYF. For the CDR3, the DNA is TGTGCCAGCAGGTCTGGACAGGGGTACGAGCAGTACTTC.

The CDR3 loop is CAINRGQLNTEAFF. CDR3 in DNA: TGTGCCATCAACAGGGGACAGCTGAACACTGAAGCTTTCTTT. The rearrangement links TRBV10-3 to TRBJ1-1; 7 nucleotides agree with TRBD1. The CDR3 runs 14 residues. Germline CDR1 ENHRY, CDR2 SYGVKD. V lost 7 bases, J lost 0 bases, and 5 bases stayed unmatched.

This clonotype was seen a few times. The genes are TRBV12-3 or TRBV12-4 and TRBJ2-2; 12 bases line up with TRBD2. V was clipped by 6 bases and J by 7 bases; unmatched bases: 6. This CDR3 is built from 15 residues. CDR3 region: CASRGLAGRGGELFF. The CDR3 region has the DNA TGTGCCAGCAGGGGACTAGCGGGTAGAGGCGGGGAGCTGTTTTTT.

The table lists this clonotype with a few counts. The J gene is TRBJ1-2, the V gene TRBV7-6; a weak D match, TRBD1 (5 bases). The V gene lost 0 bases and the J gene lost 7 bases, with 12 bases spanning the gap. CDR3 size: 14 residues. Germline assignment: CDR1 SGHVS and CDR2 FNYEAQ. This CDR3 is CASSLAPTVFGYTF. As DNA, the CDR3 is TGTGCCAGCAGCTTAGCCCCGACAGTTTTTGGCTACACCTTC. Supplemented by reference TRBV7-6 and TRBJ1-2, the full variable domain reads GAGVSQSPRYKVTKRGQDVALRCDPISGHVSLYWYRQALGQGPEFLTYFNYEAQQDKSGLPNDRFSAERPEGSISTLTIQRTEQRDSAMYRCASSLAPTVFGYTFGSGTRLTVV.

V is TRBV20-1 and J is TRBJ2-3, with 13 nucleotides matching TRBD2. Trimming took 6 bases from V and 4 from J; bases not matched to a gene: 7. Germline CDR1 reads DFQATT; CDR2 reads SNEGSKA (reference sequence). This CDR3 is built from 15 residues. CDR3 amino acids: CSASTSGRASDTQYF. The CDR3 DNA follows: TGCAGTGCGTCAACTAGCGGGAGGGCCTCAGATACGCAGTATTTT.